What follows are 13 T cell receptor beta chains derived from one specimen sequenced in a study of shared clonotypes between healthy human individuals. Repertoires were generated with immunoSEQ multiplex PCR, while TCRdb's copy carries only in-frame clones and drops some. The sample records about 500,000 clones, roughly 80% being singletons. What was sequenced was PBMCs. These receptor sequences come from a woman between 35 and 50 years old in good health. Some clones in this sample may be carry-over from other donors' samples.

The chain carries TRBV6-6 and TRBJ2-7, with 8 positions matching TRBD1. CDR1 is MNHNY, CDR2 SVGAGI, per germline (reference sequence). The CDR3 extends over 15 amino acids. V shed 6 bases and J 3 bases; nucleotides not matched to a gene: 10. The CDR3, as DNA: TGTGCCAGCAGCAATCCGGGACAGGTGATCTACGAGCAGTACTTC. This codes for CASSNPGQVIYEQYF.

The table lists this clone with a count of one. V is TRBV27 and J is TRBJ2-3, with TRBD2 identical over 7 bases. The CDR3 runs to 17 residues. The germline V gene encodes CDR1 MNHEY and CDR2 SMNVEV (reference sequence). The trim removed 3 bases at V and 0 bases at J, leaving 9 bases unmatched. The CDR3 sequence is CASSLRGRALSTDTQYF. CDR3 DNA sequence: TGTGCCAGCAGTTTGAGAGGGAGGGCCCTTAGCACAGATACGCAGTATTTT.

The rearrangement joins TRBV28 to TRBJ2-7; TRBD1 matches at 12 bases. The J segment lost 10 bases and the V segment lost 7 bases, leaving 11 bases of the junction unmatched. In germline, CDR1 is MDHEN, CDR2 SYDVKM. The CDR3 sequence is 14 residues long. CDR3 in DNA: TGTGCCAGCACCCTCCGGGACAGGGGGCTCTCACAGTACTTC. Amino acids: CASTLRDRGLSQYF.

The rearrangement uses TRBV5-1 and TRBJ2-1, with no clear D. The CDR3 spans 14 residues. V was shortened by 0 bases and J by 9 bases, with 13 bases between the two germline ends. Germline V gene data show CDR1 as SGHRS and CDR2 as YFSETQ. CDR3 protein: CASSLDVTRPEQFF. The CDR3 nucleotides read TGCGCCAGCAGCTTGGACGTAACGCGCCCTGAGCAGTTCTTC. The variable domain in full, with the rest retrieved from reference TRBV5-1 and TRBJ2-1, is KAGVTQTPRYLIKTRGQQVTLSCSPISGHRSVSWYQQTPGQGLQFLFEYFSETQRNKGNFPGRFSGRQFSNSRSEMNVSTLELGDSALYLCASSLDVTRPEQFFGPGTRLTVL.

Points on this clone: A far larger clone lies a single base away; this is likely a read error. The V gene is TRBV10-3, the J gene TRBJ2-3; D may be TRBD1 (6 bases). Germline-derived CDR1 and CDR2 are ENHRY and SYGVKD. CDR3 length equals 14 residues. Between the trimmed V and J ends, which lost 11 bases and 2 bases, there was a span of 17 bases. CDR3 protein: CAEMTGNHTDTQYF. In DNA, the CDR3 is TGTGCCGAGATGACAGGTAACCACACAGATACGCAGTATTTT.

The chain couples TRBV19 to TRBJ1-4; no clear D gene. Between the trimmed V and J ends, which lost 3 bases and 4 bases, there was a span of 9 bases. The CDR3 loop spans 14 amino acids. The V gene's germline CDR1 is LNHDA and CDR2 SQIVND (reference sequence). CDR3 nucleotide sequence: TGTGCCAGTAGTATCTGGCAGAATAATGAAAAACTGTTTTTT. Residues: CASSIWQNNEKLFF.

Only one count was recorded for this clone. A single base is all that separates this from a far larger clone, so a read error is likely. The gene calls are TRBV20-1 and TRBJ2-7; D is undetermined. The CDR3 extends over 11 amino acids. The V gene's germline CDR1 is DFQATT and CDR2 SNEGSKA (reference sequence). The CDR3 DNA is TGCAGTGCCGCGGTGGGAAACGAGCAGCACTTC. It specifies CSAAVGNEQHF.

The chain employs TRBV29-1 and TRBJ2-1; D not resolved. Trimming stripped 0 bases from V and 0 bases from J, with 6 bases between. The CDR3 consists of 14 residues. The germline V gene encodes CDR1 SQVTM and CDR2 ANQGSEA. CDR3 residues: CSVEDWSSYNEQFF. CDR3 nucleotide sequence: TGCAGCGTTGAAGACTGGAGCTCCTACAATGAGCAGTTCTTC.

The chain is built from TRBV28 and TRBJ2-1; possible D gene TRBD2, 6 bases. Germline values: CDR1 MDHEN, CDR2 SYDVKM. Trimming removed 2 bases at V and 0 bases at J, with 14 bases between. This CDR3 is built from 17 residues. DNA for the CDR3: TGTGCCAGCAGTTTAACGTGGGGACTCCGCTCCTACAATGAGCAGTTCTTC. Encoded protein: CASSLTWGLRSYNEQFF.

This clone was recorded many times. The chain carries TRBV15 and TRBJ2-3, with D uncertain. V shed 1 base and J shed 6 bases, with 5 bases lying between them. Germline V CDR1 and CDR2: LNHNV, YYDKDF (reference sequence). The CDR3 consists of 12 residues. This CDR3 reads CATSRARDTQYF. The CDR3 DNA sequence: TGTGCCACCAGCAGAGCCAGGGATACGCAGTATTTT. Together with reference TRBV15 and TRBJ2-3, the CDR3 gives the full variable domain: DAMVIQNPRYQVTQFGKPVTLSCSQTLNHNVMYWYQQKSSQAPKLLFHYYDKDFNNEADTPDNFQSRRPNTSFCFLDIRSPGLGDTAMYLCATSRARDTQYFGPGTRLTVL.

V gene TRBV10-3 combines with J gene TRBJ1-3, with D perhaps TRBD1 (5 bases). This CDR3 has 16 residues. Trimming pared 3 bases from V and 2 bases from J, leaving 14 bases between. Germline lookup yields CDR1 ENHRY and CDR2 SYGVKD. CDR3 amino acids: CAISETAGRAGNTIYF. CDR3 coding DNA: TGTGCCATCAGTGAAACCGCAGGGAGGGCTGGAAACACCATATATTTT.

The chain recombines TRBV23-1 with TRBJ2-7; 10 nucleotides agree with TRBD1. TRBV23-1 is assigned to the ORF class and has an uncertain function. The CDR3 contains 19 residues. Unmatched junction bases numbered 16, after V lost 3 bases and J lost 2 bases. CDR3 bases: TGCGCCAGCAGTCACTCGGGACAGGGGATCTCATGGCTCGCCTACGAGCAGTACTTC. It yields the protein CASSHSGQGISWLAYEQYF.

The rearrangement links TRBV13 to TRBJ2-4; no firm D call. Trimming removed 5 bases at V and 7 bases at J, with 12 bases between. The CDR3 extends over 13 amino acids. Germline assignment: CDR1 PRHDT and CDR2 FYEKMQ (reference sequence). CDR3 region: CASSPAEANIQYF. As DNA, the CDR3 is TGTGCCAGCAGCCCCGCAGAGGCGAACATTCAGTACTTC.